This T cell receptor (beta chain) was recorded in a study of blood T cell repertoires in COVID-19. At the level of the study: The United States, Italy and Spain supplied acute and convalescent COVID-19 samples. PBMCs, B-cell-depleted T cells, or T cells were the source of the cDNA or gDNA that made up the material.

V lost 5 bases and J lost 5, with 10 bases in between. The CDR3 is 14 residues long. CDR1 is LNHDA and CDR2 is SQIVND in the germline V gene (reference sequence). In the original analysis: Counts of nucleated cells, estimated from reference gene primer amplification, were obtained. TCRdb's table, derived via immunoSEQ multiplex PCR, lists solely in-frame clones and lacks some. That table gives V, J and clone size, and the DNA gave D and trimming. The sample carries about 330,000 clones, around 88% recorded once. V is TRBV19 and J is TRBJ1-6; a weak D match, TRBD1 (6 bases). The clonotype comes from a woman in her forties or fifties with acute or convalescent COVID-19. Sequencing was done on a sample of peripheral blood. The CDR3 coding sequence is TGTGCCAGTAGTGGCCAGGGGCATAATTCACCCCTCCACTTT. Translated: CASSGQGHNSPLHF. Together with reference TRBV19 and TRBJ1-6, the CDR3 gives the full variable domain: DGGITQSPKYLFRKEGQNVTLSCEQNLNHDAMYWYRQDPGQGLRLIYYSQIVNDFQKGDIAEGYSVSREKKESFPLTVTSAQKNPTAFYLCASSGQGHNSPLHFGNGTRLTVT.